The rows below give T cell receptor beta chains drawn from one sample of a study of blood T cell repertoires in COVID-19. Some clones are missing from TCRdb's copy, which holds only in-frame ones; the method was immunoSEQ multiplex PCR. The data show about 380,000 clones, with 85% seen just once and roughly 3.6% held by the top ten. The sequencing input was peripheral blood. These receptors all come from a woman aged 18-29 years with acute or convalescent COVID-19. Each CDR3 is given with its conserved first and last residue. Each record gives: CDR3 protein, CDR3 DNA, clone size, J gene, D gene, V gene. D genes are given only for firm matches. Clone size is stated in some rows and not others, as once, few, many or a class when expanded.

CASSKTQGAFTEAFF TGTGCCAGCAGCAAAACCCAGGGGGCTTTCACTGAAGCTTTCTTT - TRBJ1-1 - TRBV21-1
CASSEKRTGGKYGYTF TGTGCCAGCAGTGAAAAGAGGACAGGGGGCAAGTATGGCTACACCTTC once TRBJ1-2 TRBD1 TRBV6-1
CASSARTGAGTDTQYF TGTGCCAGCAGCGCACGGACAGGGGCCGGCACAGATACGCAGTATTTT - TRBJ2-3 TRBD1 TRBV11-3
CASSPDHRGGNEQFF TGTGCCAGCAGCCCGGATCACAGGGGCGGCAATGAGCAGTTCTTC - TRBJ2-1 TRBD1 TRBV3-1/TRBV3-2
CASSPVQGATEAFF TGTGCCAGCTCACCCGTACAGGGGGCGACTGAAGCTTTCTTT - TRBJ1-1 TRBD1 TRBV18
CASSLAGGAGQPQHF TGTGCCAGCAGCTTGGCGGGGGGGGCCGGTCAGCCCCAGCATTTT - TRBJ1-5 - TRBV5-6
CASSPRAGGVDEQFF TGTGCCAGCAGCCCCAGGGCAGGGGGCGTCGATGAGCAGTTCTTC - TRBJ2-1 TRBD1 TRBV7-9
CATSRTPDRGLNEQFF TGTGCCACCAGCAGGACCCCAGACCGCGGGCTCAATGAGCAGTTCTTC few TRBJ2-1 - TRBV15
CASSRSGVPYNEQFF TGTGCCAGTAGTAGAAGCGGGGTCCCCTACAATGAGCAGTTCTTC - TRBJ2-1 TRBD2 TRBV19
CASSQEAGIAGELFF TGTGCCAGCAGCCAAGAGGCAGGGATCGCCGGGGAGCTGTTTTTT - TRBJ2-2 - TRBV4-2
CASSQGEGPQHF TGTGCCAGCAGCCAGGGGGAAGGGCCCCAGCATTTT - TRBJ1-5 TRBD1 TRBV6-6
CASSLTSGTYNEQFF TGCGCCAGCAGCTTGACTAGCGGGACCTACAATGAGCAGTTCTTC - TRBJ2-1 TRBD2 TRBV5-1
CASSKAGAIQPQHF TGTGCCAGCAGTAAGGCTGGGGCCATACAGCCCCAGCATTTT - TRBJ1-5 - TRBV2
CASSLGSWAGELFF TGTGCCAGCAGCCTCGGGAGTTGGGCCGGGGAGCTGTTTTTT - TRBJ2-2 - TRBV5-6
CASRRTPSGGGDTQYF TGTGCCAGCAGGAGAACGCCTAGCGGGGGGGGAGATACGCAGTATTTT - TRBJ2-3 TRBD2 TRBV2
CANSARGNSPLHF TGTGCCAACAGCGCAAGGGGGAATTCACCCCTCCACTTT - TRBJ1-6 - TRBV14
CASSQTTSGGHNEQFF TGTGCCAGCAGCCAGACGACTAGCGGGGGACACAATGAGCAGTTCTTC - TRBJ2-1 TRBD2 TRBV3-1/TRBV3-2
CASSQDRGGYEQYF TGTGCCAGCAGCCAAGATCGGGGGGGCTACGAGCAGTACTTC - TRBJ2-7 TRBD2 TRBV4-2
CASPPLQWTSNQPQHF TGTGCCAGCCCCCCGTTGCAATGGACTTCCAATCAGCCCCAGCATTTT - TRBJ1-5 - TRBV21-1
CASSLAPGIYGYTF TGTGCCAGCAGCTTAGCGCCGGGGATCTATGGCTACACCTTC - TRBJ1-2 - TRBV7-2
CASQRDPLYEQYF TGTGCCAGCCAGCGGGACCCCCTTTACGAGCAGTACTTC - TRBJ2-7 TRBD2 TRBV6-6
CASSLGPYGEKLFF TGCGCCAGCAGTTTGGGGCCGTACGGGGAAAAACTGTTTTTT once TRBJ1-4 - TRBV5-1
CASSRTGTYGYTF TGTGCCAGCAGTAGGACGGGAACTTATGGCTACACCTTC - TRBJ1-2 - TRBV25-1
CASSWKRTGTYNEQFF TGTGCCAGCAGCTGGAAAAGGACAGGGACCTACAATGAGCAGTTCTTC - TRBJ2-1 TRBD1 TRBV27
CASSQMGRLENTEAFF TGCGCCAGCAGCCAAATGGGCAGGCTCGAGAACACTGAAGCTTTCTTT - TRBJ1-1 - TRBV4-1
CASSLILGAEQFF TGCGCCAGCAGCTTGATTTTGGGAGCTGAGCAGTTCTTC - TRBJ2-1 - TRBV5-1
CASSLGGDRFTTEAFF TGCGCCAGCAGCTTGGGCGGGGACAGGTTTACCACTGAAGCTTTCTTT - TRBJ1-1 TRBD1 TRBV5-1
CASSQDLRGNEQFF TGTGCCAGCAGCCAAGATCTTAGGGGCAATGAGCAGTTCTTC - TRBJ2-1 - TRBV14
CASGFGSEGNYGYTF TGTGCTAGTGGTTTCGGATCAGAGGGTAACTATGGCTACACCTTC - TRBJ1-2 - TRBV12-5
CASSQANTAGVKYF TGTGCCAGCAGCCAAGCTAACACAGCGGGAGTGAAGTACTTC - TRBJ2-7 TRBD2 TRBV3-1/TRBV3-2
CASNGGDRAIGYTF TGTGCCAGCAACGGAGGTGACAGGGCCATTGGCTACACCTTC - TRBJ1-2 TRBD1 TRBV2
CSATGDEQYF TGCAGTGCTACAGGGGACGAGCAGTACTTC many TRBJ2-7 - TRBV20-1
CASSPPGLAGGVEQYF TGTGCCAGCAGTCCCCCGGGACTAGCGGGAGGTGTCGAGCAGTACTTC - TRBJ2-7 TRBD2 TRBV6-2/TRBV6-3
CASSLTGSSYEQYF TGTGCCAGCAGCCTCACAGGGAGCTCCTACGAGCAGTACTTC - TRBJ2-7 - TRBV7-3
CASSPTGFGYTF TGTGCCAGCAGCCCCACAGGGTTTGGCTACACCTTC - TRBJ1-2 - TRBV6-5
CASSDSSGGANEQFF TGTGCCAGCAGTGACTCTAGCGGGGGGGCCAATGAGCAGTTCTTC many TRBJ2-1 TRBD2 TRBV6-4
CASSQDSGQYF TGTGCCAGCAGCCAAGATAGCGGGCAGTACTTC once TRBJ2-7 - TRBV14
CASSIRTGSNQPQHF TGTGCCAGCAGCATTCGGACAGGTAGCAATCAGCCCCAGCATTTT - TRBJ1-5 - TRBV21-1
CASSKGAEDSYGYTF TGTGCCAGCAGTAAGGGGGCAGAGGACAGTTATGGCTACACCTTC - TRBJ1-2 TRBD1 TRBV2
CASGKVPGATEAFF TGTGCCAGCGGAAAAGTCCCTGGGGCGACTGAAGCTTTCTTT - TRBJ1-1 - TRBV19